This T cell receptor (beta chain) was identified in a study of T cell changes during pregnancy in multiple sclerosis. Only in-frame clones appear in the TCRdb table, and some are missing; sequencing was by immunoSEQ multiplex PCR. This sample yields tens of thousands of clones, of which 93% are seen a single time; roughly 3.1% belongs to the top ten. This CDR3 has 15 residues. Looked up from germline, CDR1 is MDHEN and CDR2 is SYDVKM. Trimming pared 5 bases from V and 2 bases from J, leaving 15 bases between. Only one count was recorded for this clone. Material: CD8+ T cells from peripheral blood mononuclear cells, obtained in the second trimester of pregnancy. This chain joins TRBV28 and TRBJ1-2; D possibly corresponds to TRBD1 (6 bases). The sequence was collected from a female donor with multiple sclerosis, enrolled in a pregnancy study. The CDR3 DNA follows: TGTGCCAGCAGTACGATTCTTGACAGGAACTATGGCTACACCTTC. It yields the protein CASSTILDRNYGYTF.